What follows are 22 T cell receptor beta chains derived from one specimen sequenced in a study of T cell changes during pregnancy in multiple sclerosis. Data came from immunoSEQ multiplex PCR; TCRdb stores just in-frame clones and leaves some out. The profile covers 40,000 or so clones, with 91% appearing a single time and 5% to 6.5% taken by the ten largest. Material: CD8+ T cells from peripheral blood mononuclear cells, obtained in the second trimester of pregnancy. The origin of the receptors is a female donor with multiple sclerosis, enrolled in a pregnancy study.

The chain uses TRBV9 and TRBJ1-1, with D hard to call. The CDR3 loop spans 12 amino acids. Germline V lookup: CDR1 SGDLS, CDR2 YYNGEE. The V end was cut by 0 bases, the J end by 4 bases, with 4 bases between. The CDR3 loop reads CASSVGATEAFF. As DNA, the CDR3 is TGTGCCAGCAGCGTAGGGGCCACTGAAGCTTTCTTT.

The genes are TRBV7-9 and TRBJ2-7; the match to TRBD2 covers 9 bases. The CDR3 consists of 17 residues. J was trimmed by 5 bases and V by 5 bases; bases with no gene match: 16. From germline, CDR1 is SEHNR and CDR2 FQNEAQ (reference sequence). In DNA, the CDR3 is TGTGCCAGCAGCCGCTGGGAGGGTAGCGGGAGCTTCCACGAGCAGTACTTC. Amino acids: CASSRWEGSGSFHEQYF.

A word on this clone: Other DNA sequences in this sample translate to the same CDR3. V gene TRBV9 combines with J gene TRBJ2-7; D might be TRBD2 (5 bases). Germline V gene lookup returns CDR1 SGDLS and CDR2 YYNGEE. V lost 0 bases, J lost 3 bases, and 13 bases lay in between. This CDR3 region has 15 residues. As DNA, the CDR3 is TGTGCCAGCAGCGTAGGGCTAGCTCACCTCTACGAGCAGTACTTC. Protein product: CASSVGLAHLYEQYF.

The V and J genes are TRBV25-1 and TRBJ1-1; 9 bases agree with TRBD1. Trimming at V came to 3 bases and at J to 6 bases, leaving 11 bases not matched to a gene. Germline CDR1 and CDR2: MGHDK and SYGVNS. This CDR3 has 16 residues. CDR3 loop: CASSDLVEGQGSEAFF. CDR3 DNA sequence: TGTGCCAGCAGTGATCTTGTTGAGGGACAGGGATCTGAAGCTTTCTTT.

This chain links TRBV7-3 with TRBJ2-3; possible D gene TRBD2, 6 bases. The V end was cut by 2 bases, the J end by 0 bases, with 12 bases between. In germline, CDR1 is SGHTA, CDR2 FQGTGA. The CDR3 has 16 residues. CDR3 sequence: CASSLYFLASTDTQYF. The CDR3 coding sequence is TGTGCCAGCAGCTTATATTTCCTAGCGAGCACAGATACGCAGTATTTT.

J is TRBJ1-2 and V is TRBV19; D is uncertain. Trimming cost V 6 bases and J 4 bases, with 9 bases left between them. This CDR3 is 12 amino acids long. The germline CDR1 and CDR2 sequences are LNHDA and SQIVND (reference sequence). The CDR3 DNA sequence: TGTGCCAGTAGAAGAACAGTCTATGGCTACACCTTC. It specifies CASRRTVYGYTF.

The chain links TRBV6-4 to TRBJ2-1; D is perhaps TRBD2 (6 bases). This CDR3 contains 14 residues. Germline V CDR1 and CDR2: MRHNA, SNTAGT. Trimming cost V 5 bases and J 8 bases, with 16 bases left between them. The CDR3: CASSPSEEVDEQFF. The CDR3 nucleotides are TGTGCCAGCAGTCCTAGCGAAGAGGTGGATGAGCAGTTCTTC.

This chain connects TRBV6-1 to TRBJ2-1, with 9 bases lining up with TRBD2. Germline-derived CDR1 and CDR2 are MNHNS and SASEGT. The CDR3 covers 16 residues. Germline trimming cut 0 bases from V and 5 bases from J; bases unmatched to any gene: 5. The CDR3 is CASSEASGSWDNEQFF. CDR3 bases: TGTGCCAGCAGTGAAGCTAGCGGGAGTTGGGACAATGAGCAGTTCTTC.

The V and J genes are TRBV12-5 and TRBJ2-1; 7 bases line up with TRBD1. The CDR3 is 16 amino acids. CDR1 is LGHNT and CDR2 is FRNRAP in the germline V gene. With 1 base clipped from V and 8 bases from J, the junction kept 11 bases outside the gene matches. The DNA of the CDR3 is TGTGCTAGTGGTTTGGAACAGGGGACCCTTGGGCATGAGCAGTTCTTC. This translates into CASGLEQGTLGHEQFF.

The CDR3 DNA follows: TGTGCCAGCAGTGAGCGGGGTGAGGGGTACGAGCAGTACTTC. Protein sequence: CASSERGEGYEQYF. The chain joins TRBV25-1 to TRBJ2-7; weak D call: TRBD2 (6 bases). The CDR3 has 14 amino acids. V gave up 3 bases and J gave up 4 bases, with 13 bases separating them. Germline loops: CDR1 MGHDK, CDR2 SYGVNS.

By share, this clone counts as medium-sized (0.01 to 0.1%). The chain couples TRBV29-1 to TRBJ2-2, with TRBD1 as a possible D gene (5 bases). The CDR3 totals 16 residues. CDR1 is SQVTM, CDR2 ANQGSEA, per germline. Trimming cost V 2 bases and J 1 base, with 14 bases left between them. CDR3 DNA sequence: TGCAGCGTTGAATCTCTTTCAGGGCGGAACACCGGGGAGCTGTTTTTT. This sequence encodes CSVESLSGRNTGELFF.

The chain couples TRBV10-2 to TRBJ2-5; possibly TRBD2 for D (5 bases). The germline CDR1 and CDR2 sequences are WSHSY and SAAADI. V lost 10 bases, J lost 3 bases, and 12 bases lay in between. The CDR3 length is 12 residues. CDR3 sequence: CATAADKETQYF. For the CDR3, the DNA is TGCGCCACGGCAGCGGATAAAGAGACCCAGTACTTC.

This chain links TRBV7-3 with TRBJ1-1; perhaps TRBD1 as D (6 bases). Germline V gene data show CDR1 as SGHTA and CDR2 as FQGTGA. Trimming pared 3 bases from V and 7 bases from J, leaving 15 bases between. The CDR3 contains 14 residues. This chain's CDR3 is CASSLAGGLNEAFF. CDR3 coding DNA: TGTGCCAGCAGCTTGGCGGGGGGGCTGAATGAAGCTTTCTTT.

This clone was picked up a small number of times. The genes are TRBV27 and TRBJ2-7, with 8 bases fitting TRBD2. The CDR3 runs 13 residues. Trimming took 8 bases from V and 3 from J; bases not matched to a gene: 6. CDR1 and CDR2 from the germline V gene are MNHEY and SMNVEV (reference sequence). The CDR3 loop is CASHSGTNYEQYF. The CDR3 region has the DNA TGTGCCAGCCATAGCGGGACCAACTACGAGCAGTACTTC.

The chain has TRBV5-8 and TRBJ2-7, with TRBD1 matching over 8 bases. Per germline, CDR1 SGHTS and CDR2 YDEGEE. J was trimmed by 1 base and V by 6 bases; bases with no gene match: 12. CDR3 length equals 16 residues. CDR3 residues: CASTADRDRHSYEQYF. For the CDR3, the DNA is TGTGCCAGCACCGCAGACCGGGACAGGCATTCCTACGAGCAGTACTTC.

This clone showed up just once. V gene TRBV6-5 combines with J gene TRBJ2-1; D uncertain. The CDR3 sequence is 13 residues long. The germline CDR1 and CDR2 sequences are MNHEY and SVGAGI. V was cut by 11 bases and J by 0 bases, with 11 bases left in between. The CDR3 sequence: CAAASLSYNEQFF. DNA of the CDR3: TGTGCCGCTGCTAGTCTCTCCTACAATGAGCAGTTCTTC.

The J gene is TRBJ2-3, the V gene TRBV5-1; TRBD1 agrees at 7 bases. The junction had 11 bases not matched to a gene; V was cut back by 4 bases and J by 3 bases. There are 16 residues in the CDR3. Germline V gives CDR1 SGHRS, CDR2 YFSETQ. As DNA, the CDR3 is TGCGCCAGCAGCCACAAAAGACAGGGTGGTACAGATACGCAGTATTTT. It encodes CASSHKRQGGTDTQYF. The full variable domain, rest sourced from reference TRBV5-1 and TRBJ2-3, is KAGVTQTPRYLIKTRGQQVTLSCSPISGHRSVSWYQQTPGQGLQFLFEYFSETQRNKGNFPGRFSGRQFSNSRSEMNVSTLELGDSALYLCASSHKRQGGTDTQYFGPGTRLTVL.

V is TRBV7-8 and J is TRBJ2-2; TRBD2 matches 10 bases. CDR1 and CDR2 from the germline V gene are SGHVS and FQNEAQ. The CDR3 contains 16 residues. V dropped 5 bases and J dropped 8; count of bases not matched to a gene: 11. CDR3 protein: CASSERGLAGVGELFF. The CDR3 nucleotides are TGTGCCAGCAGCGAGAGGGGTCTAGCGGGAGTAGGGGAGCTGTTTTTT.

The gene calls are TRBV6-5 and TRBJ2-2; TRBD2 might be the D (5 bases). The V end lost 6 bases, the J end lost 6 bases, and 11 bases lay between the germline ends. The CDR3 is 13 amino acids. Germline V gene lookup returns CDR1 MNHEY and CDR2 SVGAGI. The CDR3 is CASSYWGAGELFF. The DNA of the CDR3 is TGTGCCAGCAGCTATTGGGGAGCCGGGGAGCTGTTTTTT.

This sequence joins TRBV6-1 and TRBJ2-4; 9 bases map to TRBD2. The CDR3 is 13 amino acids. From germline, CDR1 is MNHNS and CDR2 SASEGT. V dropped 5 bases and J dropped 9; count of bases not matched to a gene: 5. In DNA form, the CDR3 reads TGTGCCAGCAGTCTTTGGCGGGAGGGCATTCAGTACTTC. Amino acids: CASSLWREGIQYF.

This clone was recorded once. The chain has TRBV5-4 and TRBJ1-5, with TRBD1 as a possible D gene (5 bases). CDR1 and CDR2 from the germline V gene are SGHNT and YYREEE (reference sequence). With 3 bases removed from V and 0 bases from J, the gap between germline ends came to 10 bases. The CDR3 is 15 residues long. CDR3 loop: CASSSGTSSNQPQHF. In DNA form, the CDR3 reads TGTGCCAGCAGCTCAGGGACTTCTAGCAATCAGCCCCAGCATTTT.

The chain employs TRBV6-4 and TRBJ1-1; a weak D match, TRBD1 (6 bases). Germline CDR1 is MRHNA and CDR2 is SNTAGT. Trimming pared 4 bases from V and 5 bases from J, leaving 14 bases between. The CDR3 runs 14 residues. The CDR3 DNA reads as TGTGCCAGCAGTGCCCGAGGACAGTTAACTGAAGCTTTCTTT. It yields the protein CASSARGQLTEAFF.